The sequence of this T cell receptor (beta chain) was determined in a study of blood T cell repertoires in COVID-19. Assay used: immunoSEQ multiplex PCR; TCRdb lists only in-frame clones, some missing. The sample has approximately 200,000 clones, roughly 81% seen once. The CDR3 contains 15 residues. Germline CDR1 and CDR2: KGHSH and LQKENI. Trimming removed 4 bases at V and 5 bases at J, with 15 bases between. The chain is built from TRBV18 and TRBJ2-1; D gene unclear. The receptor was derived from a man over 45 who had recovered from COVID-19. The sequenced sample was peripheral blood. In nucleotides, the CDR3 is TGTGCCAGCTCACTGATGTCCGGGTACAACAATGAGCAGTTCTTC. Encoded protein: CASSLMSGYNNEQFF.